Following are 2 T cell receptor beta chains from one sample sequenced in a study of shared clonotypes between healthy human individuals. The table came from immunoSEQ multiplex PCR; TCRdb's copy has only in-frame clones and leaves some out. The data hold 2 million to 2.5 million clones, with more than 85% observed a single time. The source material was naive CD4+ T cells from PBMCs. Subset given: CD45RA+ positively selected. The origin of the receptors is a man aged 18 to 30 in good health. Some clones in this sample may be carry-over from other donors' samples.

On this clone itself: The sample carries other DNA sequences with the same CDR3. V is TRBV7-3 and J is TRBJ2-2; 10 nucleotides agree with TRBD2. V lost 6 bases, J lost 2 bases, and 3 bases stayed unmatched. Germline CDR1 SGHTA, CDR2 FQGTGA. CDR3 size: 15 residues. The CDR3 DNA reads as TGTGCCAGCAGACGGACTAGCGGAAACACCGGGGAGCTGTTTTTT. This translates into CASRRTSGNTGELFF.

The genes are TRBV30 and TRBJ2-5; D remains ambiguous. CDR3 length: 13 amino acids. V lost 0 bases and J 1 base, leaving 6 bases between the germline ends. CDR1 is GTSNPN and CDR2 is SVGIG in the germline V gene (reference sequence). In DNA, the CDR3 is TGTGCCTGGAGTGTTGTTCGCCAAGAGACCCAGTACTTC. Its protein product is CAWSVVRQETQYF.